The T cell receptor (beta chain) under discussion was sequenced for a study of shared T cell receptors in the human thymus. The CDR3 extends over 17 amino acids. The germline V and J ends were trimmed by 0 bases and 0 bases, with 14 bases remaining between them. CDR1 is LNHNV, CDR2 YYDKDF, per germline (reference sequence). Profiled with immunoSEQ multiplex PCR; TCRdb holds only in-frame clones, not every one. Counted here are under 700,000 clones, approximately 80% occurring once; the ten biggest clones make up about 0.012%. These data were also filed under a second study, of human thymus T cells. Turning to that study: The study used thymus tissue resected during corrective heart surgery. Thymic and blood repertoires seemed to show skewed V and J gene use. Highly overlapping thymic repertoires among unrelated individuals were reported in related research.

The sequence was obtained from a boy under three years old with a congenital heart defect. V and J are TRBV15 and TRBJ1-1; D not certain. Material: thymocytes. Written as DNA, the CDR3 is TGTGCCACCAGCAGAGATGTTTCTACAGACATGAACACTGAAGCTTTCTTT. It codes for CATSRDVSTDMNTEAFF.